One and the same sample provided the 15 T cell receptor beta chains below, sequenced in a study of T cell responses to AZD1222 COVID-19 vaccine. Assay used: immunoSEQ multiplex PCR; TCRdb lists only in-frame clones, some missing. There are around 100,000 clones in the sample; roughly 90% occur only once, and 15% to 20% lies in the top ten. The material was peripheral blood, obtained on day 0 of AZD1222 vaccination. The source of these receptors is an adult in good health.

CDR3 DNA: TGCGCCAGCAGCCCCCAGGGGATGACTCTCCCCTACAATGAGCAGTTCTTC. It encodes CASSPQGMTLPYNEQFF. The chain employs TRBV5-1 and TRBJ2-1; tentative D call: TRBD1 (6 bases). CDR3 length equals 17 residues. The V end was cut by 4 bases, the J end by 2 bases, with 19 bases between. Germline CDR1 and CDR2: SGHRS and YFSETQ.

The chain has TRBV7-2 and TRBJ2-7; 11 bases are a match to TRBD2. Germline assignment: CDR1 SGHTA and CDR2 FQGNSA. This CDR3 is built from 16 residues. J gave up 6 bases and V 4 bases, and 11 bases lay outside the gene matches. CDR3 loop: CASSSSLAGGRTEQYF. The CDR3 coding sequence is TGTGCCAGCAGCTCGTCCCTAGCGGGAGGCCGTACCGAGCAGTACTTC.

Regarding this clone: Other DNA sequences within the sample encode an identical CDR3. V is TRBV29-1 and J is TRBJ1-1; D is possibly TRBD1 (5 bases). Germline V CDR1 and CDR2: SQVTM, ANQGSEA. Trimming removed 2 bases at V and 4 bases at J, with 11 bases between. The length of the CDR3 is 13 residues. CDR3 bases: TGCAGCGTTGAACGGCAGGGTGGCACTGAAGCTTTCTTT. It specifies CSVERQGGTEAFF. Variable domain in full (rest from reference TRBV29-1 and TRBJ1-1): SAVISQKPSRDICQRGTSLTIQCQVDSQVTMMFWYRQQPGQSLTLIATANQGSEATYESGFVIDKFPISRPNLTFSTLTVSNMSPEDSSIYLCSVERQGGTEAFFGQGTRLTVV.

The chain combines TRBV6-1 with TRBJ2-2; no definite D call. Per germline, CDR1 MNHNS and CDR2 SASEGT. The length of the CDR3 is 11 residues. Trimming left V 3 bases short and J 7 bases short, with 3 bases between. This CDR3 is CASSDSGELFF. The CDR3 DNA sequence: TGTGCCAGCAGTGATAGCGGGGAGCTGTTTTTT.

V gene TRBV7-9 combines with J gene TRBJ2-2, with TRBD1 matching over 7 bases. This CDR3 spans 15 amino acids. V shed 5 bases and J 4 bases; nucleotides not matched to a gene: 7. The germline V gene has CDR1 SEHNR and CDR2 FQNEAQ (reference sequence). CDR3 coding DNA: TGTGCCAGCAGCCCCTTGGGACAGCCCACCGGGGAGCTGTTTTTT. It specifies CASSPLGQPTGELFF. The full variable domain, in which reference TRBV7-9 and TRBJ2-2 provide the parts outside the CDR3, is DTGVSQNPRHKITKRGQNVTFRCDPISEHNRLYWYRQTLGQGPEFLTYFQNEAQLEKSRLLSDRFSAERPKGSFSTLEIQRTEQGDSAMYLCASSPLGQPTGELFFGEGSRLTVL.

This clone has only one observation. The chain employs TRBV18 and TRBJ2-7, with 9 bases aligning to TRBD2. Trimming at V came to 3 bases and at J to 6 bases, leaving 6 bases not matched to a gene. Looked up from germline, CDR1 is KGHSH and CDR2 is LQKENI. This CDR3 region has 14 residues. The CDR3 here is CASSPSPAGGEQYF. The CDR3 coding sequence is TGTGCCAGCTCACCCTCGCCAGCGGGGGGCGAGCAGTACTTC.

The gene calls are TRBV3-1 (or the pseudogene TRBV3-2) and TRBJ1-1, with no clear D. CDR1 LGHDT and CDR2 YNNKEL come from the germline V gene (reference sequence). V dropped 1 base and J dropped 5 bases, with 8 bases sitting between them. CDR3 length: 13 residues. The chain's CDR3 is CASSQAQGTEAFF. DNA for the CDR3: TGTGCCAGCAGCCAAGCTCAAGGTACTGAAGCTTTCTTT.

The chain is built from TRBV29-1 and TRBJ1-2; maybe TRBD1 (6 bases). The ends were cut back, 5 bases at V and 5 bases at J, with 18 bases in the middle. Germline-derived CDR1 and CDR2 are SQVTM and ANQGSEA. This CDR3 has 14 amino acids. The CDR3: CSVRKGGHGYGYTF. The CDR3 DNA reads TGCAGCGTTCGAAAGGGGGGGCACGGGTATGGCTACACCTTC.

The chain has TRBV5-1 and TRBJ2-1; 8 positions match TRBD2. V was pared by 4 bases and J by 6 bases, with 9 bases of the junction left unmatched. This CDR3 contains 15 residues. Germline V gene sequence: CDR1 SGHRS, CDR2 YFSETQ. The CDR3 region is CASSPVGSGANEQFF. In DNA form, the CDR3 reads TGCGCCAGCAGCCCTGTGGGTAGCGGGGCCAATGAGCAGTTCTTC.

J is TRBJ2-7 and V is TRBV10-3; TRBD1 might be the D (5 bases). The CDR3 contains 13 residues. CDR1 is ENHRY and CDR2 is SYGVKD in the germline V gene. Deletions cut 3 bases from V and 1 base from J, with 7 bases between. The CDR3 is CAISEGVSYEQYF. As DNA, the CDR3 is TGTGCCATCAGTGAAGGGGTTTCCTACGAGCAGTACTTC.

This clone has more than one count but fewer than ten. This chain connects TRBV19 to TRBJ1-3, with D perhaps TRBD1 (5 bases). The CDR3 consists of 14 residues. The V end lost 5 bases, the J end lost 10 bases, and 18 bases lay between the germline ends. Per germline, CDR1 LNHDA and CDR2 SQIVND (reference sequence). CDR3 amino acids: CASSPLGAGWTIYF. CDR3 nucleotide sequence: TGTGCCAGTAGTCCCCTCGGGGCGGGTTGGACCATATATTTT.

This clone was seen just once. The rearrangement links TRBV7-2 to TRBJ1-5; D remains unclear. V gave up 1 base and J gave up 6 bases, with 13 bases separating them. Germline loops: CDR1 SGHTA, CDR2 FQGNSA. The CDR3 runs to 15 residues. CDR3 amino acids: CASSLVEGRSQPQHF. CDR3 DNA: TGTGCCAGCAGCTTAGTGGAGGGTAGGTCTCAGCCCCAGCATTTT. Full variable domain (rest looked up from reference TRBV7-2 and TRBJ1-5): GAGVSQSPSNKVTEKGKDVELRCDPISGHTALYWYRQSLGQGLEFLIYFQGNSAPDKSGLPSDRFSAERTGGSVSTLTIQRTQQEDSAVYLCASSLVEGRSQPQHFGDGTRLSIL.

The chain is built from TRBV18 and TRBJ1-6; possibly TRBD1 for D (5 bases). The germline V gene has CDR1 KGHSH and CDR2 LQKENI. Between the trimmed V and J ends, which lost 0 bases and 3 bases, there was a span of 6 bases. This CDR3 is built from 15 residues. CDR3 in amino acids: CASSPPRGYNSPLHF. The CDR3 DNA reads as TGTGCCAGCTCACCACCGAGGGGCTATAATTCACCCCTCCACTTT. Looking up the rest from reference TRBV18 and TRBJ1-6 gives the full variable domain: NAGVMQNPRHLVRRRGQEARLRCSPMKGHSHVYWYRQLPEEGLKFMVYLQKENIIDESGMPKERFSAEFPKEGPSILRIQQVVRGDSAAYFCASSPPRGYNSPLHFGNGTRLTVT.

The chain couples TRBV6-2 or TRBV6-3 to TRBJ2-1; 9 bases match TRBD2. J lost 15 bases, V lost 2 bases, and 5 bases had no gene match. Germline CDR1 and CDR2: MNHEY and SVGEGT. This CDR3 spans 12 amino acids. In DNA, the CDR3 is TGTGCCAGCAGTTACACGCGGGAGGGCCCGTTCTTC. Encoded protein: CASSYTREGPFF.

J is TRBJ1-1 and V is TRBV7-9, with 7 bases lining up with TRBD1. The CDR3 loop spans 15 amino acids. V lost 5 bases to trimming and J lost 0 bases; unmatched junction nucleotides: 6. Germline-derived CDR1 and CDR2 are SEHNR and FQNEAQ (reference sequence). The CDR3 spells CASSLPQGVNTEAFF. The CDR3, as DNA: TGTGCCAGCAGCCTGCCGCAGGGGGTGAACACTGAAGCTTTCTTT.